This passage covers 28 T cell receptor beta chains from one sample sequenced in a study of spatial heterogeneity in lung cancer. Overall study findings and caveats: Within tumors, counts of expanded alpha and beta TCRs tracked tumor mutation counts.

TCRdb passed the 5' RACE reads through MiXCR, listing each CDR3 protein once. The data show roughly 8,500 distinct CDR3 sequences, around 9.9% seen once. The time point is: sample taken at primary tumor resection. Their antigen targets remain unknown. The sequenced sample was lung tumor tissue, obtained at surgery. All receptors derive from a male donor with early-stage non-small cell lung cancer.

By its share, this clonotype is medium-sized (0.01 to 0.1%). The chain is built from TRBV7-2 and TRBJ2-2; 9 bases line up with TRBD2. This CDR3 spans 16 amino acids. Germline CDR1 and CDR2: SGHTA and FQGNSA. V dropped 2 bases and J dropped 7; count of bases not matched to a gene: 8. DNA for the CDR3: TGTGCCAGCAGCTTATGGGCTAGCGGGGTTGGCGGGGAGCTGTTTTTT. Protein sequence: CASSLWASGVGGELFF. Filled out from reference TRBV7-2 and TRBJ2-2, the complete variable domain reads GAGVSQSPSNKVTEKGKDVELRCDPISGHTALYWYRQSLGQGLEFLIYFQGNSAPDKSGLPSDRFSAERTGGSVSTLTIQRTQQEDSAVYLCASSLWASGVGGELFFGEGSRLTVL.

By share, this clonotype counts as medium-sized (0.01 to 0.1%). DNA of the CDR3: TGTGCCAGCAGCTTTGGGGCTAGCGGGAGGGCCGGAGATACGCAGTATTTT. It encodes CASSFGASGRAGDTQYF. The chain has TRBV11-2 and TRBJ2-3; 12 bases match TRBD2. The CDR3 runs to 17 residues. V dropped 3 bases and J dropped 5; count of bases not matched to a gene: 9. Germline CDR1 SGHAT, CDR2 FQNNGV. Complete variable domain (other parts from reference TRBV11-2 and TRBJ2-3): EAGVAQSPRYKIIEKRQSVAFWCNPISGHATLYWYQQILGQGPKLLIQFQNNGVVDDSQLPKDRFSAERLKGVDSTLKIQPAKLEDSAVYLCASSFGASGRAGDTQYFGPGTRLTVL.

This clonotype occurred a few times. The CDR3 is CASSLWGQGNTEAFF. The DNA of the CDR3 is TGTGCCAGCAGTTTATGGGGACAGGGAAACACTGAAGCTTTCTTT. The chain links TRBV28 to TRBJ1-1, with 9 positions matching TRBD1. The CDR3 is 15 amino acids. Germline CDR1 reads MDHEN; CDR2 reads SYDVKM. J was trimmed by 2 bases and V by 0 bases; bases with no gene match: 1.

This clonotype was seen more than once but under ten times. This chain links TRBV2 with TRBJ2-3, with D possibly TRBD1 on 5 matching bases. This CDR3 has 13 amino acids. V was shortened by 6 bases and J by 0 bases, with 7 bases between the two germline ends. CDR1 and CDR2 (germline): SNHLY, FYNNEI. CDR3 in amino acids: CASRDTSTDTQYF. The CDR3 nucleotides are TGTGCCAGCAGGGACACTAGCACAGATACGCAGTATTTT.

J is TRBJ1-5 and V is TRBV6-2 or TRBV6-3, with TRBD1 matching over 7 bases. CDR3 length: 13 residues. CDR1 MNHEY and CDR2 SVGEGT come from the germline V gene. The ends lost 3 bases at V and 10 bases at J; junction bases unmatched: 6. The CDR3 is CASSYQGGLPQHF. The CDR3 nucleotides read TGTGCCAGCAGTTATCAAGGGGGCCTACCCCAGCATTTT.

This rearrangement joins TRBV4-3 to TRBJ2-2; D is possibly TRBD1 or TRBD2 (5 bases each). Germline-derived CDR1 and CDR2 are LGHNA and YSLEER. Between the trimmed V and J ends, which lost 4 bases and 1 base, there was a span of 10 bases. This CDR3 contains 15 residues. Here the CDR3 reads CASSLGTGNTGELFF. The CDR3 DNA sequence: TGCGCCAGCAGCCTAGGGACGGGGAACACCGGGGAGCTGTTTTTT.

By proportion, this clonotype is medium-sized (0.01 to 0.1%). V gene TRBV27 combines with J gene TRBJ1-1, with D possibly being TRBD1 (5 bases). CDR1 MNHEY and CDR2 SMNVEV come from the germline V gene (reference sequence). The CDR3 covers 12 residues. The ends were cut back, 3 bases at V and 6 bases at J, with 8 bases in the middle. The CDR3 coding sequence is TGTGCCAGCAGTTTTCGGGGCGCTGAAGCTTTCTTT. This codes for CASSFRGAEAFF.

Relative to its sample, this clonotype is medium-sized. This chain connects TRBV6-2 or TRBV6-3 to TRBJ2-3, with TRBD2 as a possible D gene (5 bases). Germline values: CDR1 MNHEY, CDR2 SVGEGT. The V end lost 4 bases, the J end lost 4 bases, and 6 bases lay between the germline ends. The CDR3 covers 12 residues. The CDR3 sequence: CASSWTPDTQYF. DNA for the CDR3: TGTGCCAGCAGTTGGACTCCAGATACGCAGTATTTT.

By proportion, this clonotype is medium-sized. The chain combines TRBV12-3 or TRBV12-4 with TRBJ1-1; D is possibly TRBD1 (6 bases). Trimming cost V 5 bases and J 2 bases, with 12 bases left between them. The CDR3 has 14 amino acids. The CDR3 nucleotides read TGTGCCAGCAGTCTCGCAGGGGTAAACACTGAAGCTTTCTTT. Translating it yields CASSLAGVNTEAFF.

This clonotype is termed medium-sized. The J gene is TRBJ1-2, the V gene TRBV6-1, with 10 nucleotides matching TRBD1. This CDR3 is 15 amino acids long. The V gene end was trimmed by 3 bases and the J gene end by 5 bases; junction bases not matched to a gene: 6. Per germline, CDR1 MNHNS and CDR2 SASEGT. CDR3 nucleotides: TGTGCCAGCAGTGAGGACAGGGGGAACTATTATGGCTACACCTTC. Residues: CASSEDRGNYYGYTF.

The rearrangement links TRBV7-3 to TRBJ2-1, with 7 bases aligning to TRBD2. Germline loops: CDR1 SGHTA, CDR2 FQGTGA. This CDR3 comprises 14 residues. Trimming took 5 bases from V and 9 from J; bases not matched to a gene: 10. The CDR3 loop is CASSPWAGEGEQFF. CDR3 bases: TGTGCCAGCAGCCCCTGGGCGGGAGAGGGTGAGCAGTTCTTC.

A few counts support this clonotype. In nucleotides, the CDR3 is TGTGCCAGCAGTAAGTACAATGAGCAGTTCTTC. This translates into CASSKYNEQFF. The chain employs TRBV28 and TRBJ2-1; D unresolved. This CDR3 spans 11 amino acids. V dropped 5 bases and J dropped 4 bases, with 3 bases sitting between them. The V gene's germline CDR1 is MDHEN and CDR2 SYDVKM. Variable domain in full (rest from reference TRBV28 and TRBJ2-1): DVKVTQSSRYLVKRTGEKVFLECVQDMDHENMFWYRQDPGLGLRLIYFSYDVKMKEKGDIPEGYSVSREKKERFSLILESASTNQTSMYLCASSKYNEQFFGPGTRLTVL.

The chain couples TRBV7-2 to TRBJ2-4, with D perhaps TRBD2 (7 bases). Trimming stripped 5 bases from V and 1 base from J, with 15 bases between. This CDR3 spans 16 amino acids. Germline CDR1 reads SGHTA; CDR2 reads FQGNSA. The CDR3 DNA is TGTGCCAGCAGCCTCCAAGGGGGGGGCGCCAAAAACATTCAGTACTTC. This sequence encodes CASSLQGGGAKNIQYF.

This clonotype is medium-sized. V and J are TRBV18 and TRBJ1-2; 7 bases map to TRBD1. The CDR3 covers 14 residues. The germline gives CDR1 KGHSH, CDR2 LQKENI. Germline trimming cut 3 bases from V and 1 base from J; bases unmatched to any gene: 2. CDR3 residues: CASSPGQDNYGYTF. The CDR3 DNA sequence: TGTGCCAGCTCACCTGGACAGGATAACTATGGCTACACCTTC.

Sample share makes this clonotype medium-sized. V and J are TRBV6-5 and TRBJ2-2; possibly TRBD2 for D (6 bases). V was cut by 6 bases and J by 6 bases, with 11 bases left in between. The germline gives CDR1 MNHEY, CDR2 SVGAGI. The CDR3 runs to 13 residues. The CDR3 spells CASRRRDAGELFF. The CDR3 DNA reads TGTGCCAGCAGACGGAGGGATGCCGGGGAGCTGTTTTTT.

The V call is TRBV10-3, the J call TRBJ1-1; tentatively, D is TRBD1 (6 bases). Trimming removed 6 bases from V and 5 bases from J, with 10 bases in between. The CDR3 sequence is 12 residues long. The germline V gene has CDR1 ENHRY and CDR2 SYGVKD. The chain's CDR3 is CAISEGGTEAFF. The DNA of the CDR3 is TGTGCCATCAGCGAGGGGGGGACTGAAGCTTTCTTT.

The V call is TRBV6-6, the J call TRBJ2-1; 8 bases align to TRBD2. V lost 6 bases to trimming and J lost 9 bases; unmatched junction nucleotides: 13. Germline CDR1 MNHNY, CDR2 SVGAGI (reference sequence). The CDR3 length is 15 residues. The CDR3 nucleotides are TGTGCCAGCAGGTACAGCGGGAGTAAGCAAGGTGAGCAGTTCTTC. It encodes CASRYSGSKQGEQFF.

This clonotype is medium-sized in the sample. V is TRBV6-5 and J is TRBJ2-3; D may be TRBD2 (6 bases). This CDR3 spans 14 amino acids. The germline V gene has CDR1 MNHEY and CDR2 SVGAGI. The V gene lost 4 bases and the J gene lost 5 bases, with 13 bases spanning the gap. CDR3 sequence (DNA): TGTGCCAGCAGTTTAGGAGGGGAAGGAGATACGCAGTATTTT. Residues: CASSLGGEGDTQYF.

This clonotype is labeled as medium-sized. The chain combines TRBV20-1 with TRBJ1-2; D is possibly TRBD1 (5 bases). Trimming removed 5 bases from V and 8 bases from J, with 15 bases in between. The CDR3 has 12 residues. Germline assignment: CDR1 DFQATT and CDR2 SNEGSKA (reference sequence). The CDR3 region has the DNA TGCAGTGCTGAGGACAAATCGGGAGGCTACACCTTC. Its protein product is CSAEDKSGGYTF.

This clonotype is termed medium-sized. The chain couples TRBV7-6 to TRBJ1-4; D gene uncertain. The CDR3 spans 13 residues. Germline V gene data show CDR1 as SGHVS and CDR2 as FNYEAQ. Trimming cost V 5 bases and J 4 bases, with 8 bases left between them. This CDR3 is CASSVQNNEKLFF. The CDR3 coding sequence is TGTGCCAGCAGCGTCCAGAATAATGAAAAACTGTTTTTT.

The chain uses TRBV12-3 or TRBV12-4 and TRBJ1-1, with D maybe TRBD1 (6 bases). V shed 4 bases and J shed 10 bases, with 16 bases lying between them. The CDR3 spans 13 residues. CDR3 sequence: CASSSDRSRGAFF. Here the CDR3 DNA reads TGTGCCAGCAGTTCCGACAGGTCCAGGGGAGCTTTCTTT.

This clonotype was detected a few times. The CDR3 DNA reads TGTGCCAGCAGCTCGGGACTAGCGGGGGGCGCAGATACGCAGTATTTT. It encodes CASSSGLAGGADTQYF. The rearrangement uses TRBV13 and TRBJ2-3; TRBD2 agrees at 15 bases. Germline CDR1 and CDR2: PRHDT and FYEKMQ (reference sequence). Germline trimming cut 4 bases from V and 4 bases from J; bases unmatched to any gene: 3. The CDR3 is 16 amino acids.

This clonotype has at least ten counts. V usage is TRBV2 and J usage is TRBJ2-2; D may be TRBD1 (6 bases). The CDR3 has 14 residues. Trimming cost V 6 bases and J 7 bases, with 15 bases left between them. Germline CDR1 is SNHLY and CDR2 is FYNNEI. CDR3 protein: CASSPLPRGGELFF. The CDR3 DNA is TGTGCCAGCAGCCCCCTCCCCAGGGGCGGGGAGCTGTTTTTT. The full variable domain, in which reference TRBV2 and TRBJ2-2 provide the parts outside the CDR3, is EPEVTQTPSHQVTQMGQEVILRCVPISNHLYFYWYRQILGQKVEFLVSFYNNEISEKSEIFDDQFSVERPDGSNFTLKIRSTKLEDSAMYFCASSPLPRGGELFFGEGSRLTVL.

Concerning this clonotype itself: An end of the junction differs from the germline gene, which may be a read error. The chain links TRBV5-4 to TRBJ2-2, with D possibly matching TRBD2 (5 bases). The germline CDR1 and CDR2 sequences are SGHNT and YYREEE (reference sequence). The CDR3 sequence is 16 residues long. The CDR3 spells CASGFKEDFNTGELFF. CDR3 nucleotides: TGTGCCAGCGGCTTTAAGGAGGACTTTAACACCGGGGAGCTGTTTTTT.

V and J are TRBV6-2 or TRBV6-3 and TRBJ1-5; TRBD1 might be the D (6 bases). CDR1 and CDR2 (germline): MNHEY, SVGEGT. This CDR3 is 13 amino acids long. The V gene lost 8 bases and the J gene lost 5 bases, with 13 bases spanning the gap. CDR3 residues: CASGGREYQPQHF. In nucleotides, the CDR3 is TGTGCCAGCGGGGGCAGGGAATATCAGCCCCAGCATTTT.

This chain connects TRBV10-2 to TRBJ1-2; D might be TRBD1 (6 bases). The CDR3 has 13 residues. V was pared by 8 bases and J by 8 bases, with 18 bases between. Germline V CDR1 and CDR2: WSHSY, SAAADI. The CDR3 nucleotides are TGCGCCAGCCGTGGGGGCATCTTGGACGGCTACACCTTC. Protein sequence: CASRGGILDGYTF.

This clonotype was counted a few times. V is TRBV7-8 and J is TRBJ2-5; D unclear. There are 12 residues in the CDR3. V was pared by 5 bases and J by 5 bases, with 9 bases between. The germline gives CDR1 SGHVS, CDR2 FQNEAQ. DNA of the CDR3: TGTGCCAGCAGCCGTATCCAGGAGACCCAGTACTTC. This gives the protein CASSRIQETQYF.

This clonotype was recorded at least ten times. The chain employs TRBV6-6 and TRBJ1-1, with D hard to call. Trimming left V 8 bases short and J 3 bases short, with 10 bases between. CDR1 and CDR2 (germline): MNHNY, SVGAGI (reference sequence). The CDR3 runs 12 residues. The CDR3 loop reads CASDRSDTEAFF. The CDR3 DNA sequence: TGTGCCAGCGACCGGAGTGACACTGAAGCTTTCTTT.